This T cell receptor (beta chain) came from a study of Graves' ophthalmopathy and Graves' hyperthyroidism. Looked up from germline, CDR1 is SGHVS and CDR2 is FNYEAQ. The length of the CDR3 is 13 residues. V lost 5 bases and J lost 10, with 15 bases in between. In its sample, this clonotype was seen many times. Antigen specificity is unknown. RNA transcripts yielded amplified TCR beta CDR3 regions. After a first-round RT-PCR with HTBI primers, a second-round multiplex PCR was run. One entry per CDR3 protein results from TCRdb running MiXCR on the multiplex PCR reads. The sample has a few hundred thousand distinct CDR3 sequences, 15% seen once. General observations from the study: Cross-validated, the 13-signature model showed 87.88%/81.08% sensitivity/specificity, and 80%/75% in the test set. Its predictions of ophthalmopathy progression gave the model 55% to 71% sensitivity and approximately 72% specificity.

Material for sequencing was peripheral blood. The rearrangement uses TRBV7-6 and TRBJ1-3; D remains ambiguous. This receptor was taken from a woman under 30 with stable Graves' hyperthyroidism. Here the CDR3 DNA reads TGTGCCAGCAGCGCGGAACGGGGAACGACCATATATTTT. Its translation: CASSAERGTTIYF.